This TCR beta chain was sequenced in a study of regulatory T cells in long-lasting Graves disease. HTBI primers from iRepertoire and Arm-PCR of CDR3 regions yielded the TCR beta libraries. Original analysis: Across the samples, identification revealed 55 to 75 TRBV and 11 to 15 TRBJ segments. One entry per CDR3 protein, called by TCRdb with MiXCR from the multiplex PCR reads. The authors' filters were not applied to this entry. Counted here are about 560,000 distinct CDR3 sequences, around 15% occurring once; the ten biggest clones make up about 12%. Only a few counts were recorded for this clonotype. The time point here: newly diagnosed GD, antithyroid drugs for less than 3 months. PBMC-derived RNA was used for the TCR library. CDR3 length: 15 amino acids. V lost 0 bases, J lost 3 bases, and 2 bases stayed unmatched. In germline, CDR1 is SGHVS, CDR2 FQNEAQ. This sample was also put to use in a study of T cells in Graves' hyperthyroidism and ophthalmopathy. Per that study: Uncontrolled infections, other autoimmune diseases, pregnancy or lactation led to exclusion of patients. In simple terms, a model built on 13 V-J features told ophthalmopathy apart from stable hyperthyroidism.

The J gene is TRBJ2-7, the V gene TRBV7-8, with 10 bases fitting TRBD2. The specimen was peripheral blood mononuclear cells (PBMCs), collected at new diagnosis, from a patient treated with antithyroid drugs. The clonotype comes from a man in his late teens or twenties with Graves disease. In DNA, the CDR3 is TGTGCCAGCAGCTTAGCGGTAGCGGGAGGCTACGAGCAGTACTTC. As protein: CASSLAVAGGYEQYF.